These 5 T cell receptor beta chains share one sample of origin, sequenced in a study of blood T cell repertoires in COVID-19. This table comes from immunoSEQ multiplex PCR, and its TCRdb copy is limited to in-frame clones, with some not included. The table includes around 130,000 clones, over 80% detected once. Sample: peripheral blood. The receptors stem from a man in his fifties or sixties with active or convalescent COVID-19.

The chain combines TRBV29-1 with TRBJ2-7, with 9 nucleotides matching TRBD1. Germline assignment: CDR1 SQVTM and CDR2 ANQGSEA. The V gene end was trimmed by 7 bases and the J gene end by 3 bases; junction bases not matched to a gene: 7. The CDR3 is 13 residues long. The CDR3 region has the DNA TGCAGCGCCGAGACAGGGGGGGACTACGAGCAGTACTTC. Its protein is CSAETGGDYEQYF.

The chain links TRBV25-1 to TRBJ2-5; 9 bases match TRBD2. Germline CDR1 and CDR2: MGHDK and SYGVNS. Trimming took 3 bases from V and 5 from J; bases not matched to a gene: 10. The CDR3 runs to 16 residues. The CDR3 loop is CASSEPSGRSVETQYF. The DNA for the CDR3 is TGTGCCAGCAGTGAGCCGAGCGGGAGGAGCGTGGAGACCCAGTACTTC.

The chain combines TRBV4-2 with TRBJ2-2, with TRBD2 matching over 10 bases. Germline V gene lookup returns CDR1 LGHNA and CDR2 YNFKEQ. V trimming: 5 bases; J trimming: 4 bases; junction bases outside the gene matches: 7. This CDR3 contains 16 residues. CDR3: CASSKGLADPTGELFF. As DNA, the CDR3 is TGTGCCAGCAGCAAAGGACTAGCGGATCCCACCGGGGAGCTGTTTTTT.

J is TRBJ2-7 and V is TRBV6-5; a possible D gene is TRBD2 (6 bases). Germline CDR1 MNHEY, CDR2 SVGAGI. This CDR3 is 13 amino acids long. Trimming cost V 6 bases and J 2 bases, with 11 bases left between them. The CDR3 DNA follows: TGTGCCAGCAGCCTCTGGAGGGCCTACGAGCAGTACTTC. It codes for CASSLWRAYEQYF.

The V and J genes are TRBV9 and TRBJ2-7; 10 bases line up with TRBD2. The trim removed 4 bases at V and 6 bases at J, leaving 7 bases unmatched. The CDR3 totals 14 residues. Germline V gene sequence: CDR1 SGDLS, CDR2 YYNGEE. The CDR3 sequence: CASSPLAGDGEQYF. For the CDR3, the DNA is TGTGCCAGCAGCCCCCTAGCGGGAGACGGCGAGCAGTACTTC.